This T cell receptor (beta chain) was observed in a study of blood T cell repertoires in COVID-19. The wider study: PBMCs, B-cell-depleted T cells, or T cells were the source of the cDNA or gDNA that made up the material.

TCRdb's copy holds only in-frame clones and misses some; the assay was immunoSEQ multiplex PCR. The sample has about 94,000 clones, 74% seen once. Germline assignment: CDR1 MNHEY and CDR2 SVGAGI. The ends lost 2 bases at V and 4 bases at J; junction bases unmatched: 7. The CDR3 has 15 residues. Sequenced sample: peripheral blood. The source of this sequence is a man between 70 and 80 years old with COVID-19, enrolled during active disease. This chain uses TRBV6-5 with TRBJ1-1, with 7 nucleotides matching TRBD1. The CDR3 sequence: CASSYDRVQGTEAFF. CDR3 bases: TGTGCCAGCAGTTACGACAGGGTTCAGGGCACTGAAGCTTTCTTT.